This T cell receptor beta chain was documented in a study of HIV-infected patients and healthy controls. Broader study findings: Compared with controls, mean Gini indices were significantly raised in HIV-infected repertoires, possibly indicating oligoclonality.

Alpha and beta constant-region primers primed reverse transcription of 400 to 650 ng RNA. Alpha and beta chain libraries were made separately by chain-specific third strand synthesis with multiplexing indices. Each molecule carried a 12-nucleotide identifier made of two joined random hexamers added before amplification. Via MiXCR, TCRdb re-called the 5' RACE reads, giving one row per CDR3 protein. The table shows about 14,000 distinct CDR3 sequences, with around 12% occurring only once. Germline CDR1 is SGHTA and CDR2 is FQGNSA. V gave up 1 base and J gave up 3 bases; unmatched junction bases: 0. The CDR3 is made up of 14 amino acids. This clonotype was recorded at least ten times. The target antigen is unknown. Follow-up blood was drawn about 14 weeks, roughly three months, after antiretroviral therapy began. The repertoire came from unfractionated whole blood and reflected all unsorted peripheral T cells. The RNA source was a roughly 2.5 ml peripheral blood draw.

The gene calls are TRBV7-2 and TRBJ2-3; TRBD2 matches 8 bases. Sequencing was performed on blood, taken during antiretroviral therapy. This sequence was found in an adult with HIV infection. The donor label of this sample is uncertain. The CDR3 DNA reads TGTGCCAGCAGCTTAGGCGGGAGGACAGATACGCAGTATTTT. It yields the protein CASSLGGRTDTQYF.